This T cell receptor beta chain was profiled in a study of blood T cell repertoires in COVID-19. Produced via immunoSEQ multiplex PCR; TCRdb's table is partial and in-frame only. The table lists approximately 330,000 clones, approximately 83% of them singletons, with roughly 4% in the top ten. The sample comprised PBMCs or T cells enriched from blood (not recorded which). The TCR sequence derives from a woman in her thirties or forties with acute COVID-19.

Written as DNA, the CDR3 is TGTGCCAGCAGCCCAGGCGGGGGTCTAGGATCCTACGAGCAGTACTTC. Translated, it gives CASSPGGGLGSYEQYF. V gene TRBV7-2 combines with J gene TRBJ2-7; 7 nucleotides align to TRBD2. V lost 5 bases, J lost 1 base, and 11 bases stayed unmatched. This CDR3 comprises 16 residues. CDR1 SGHTA and CDR2 FQGNSA come from the germline V gene.